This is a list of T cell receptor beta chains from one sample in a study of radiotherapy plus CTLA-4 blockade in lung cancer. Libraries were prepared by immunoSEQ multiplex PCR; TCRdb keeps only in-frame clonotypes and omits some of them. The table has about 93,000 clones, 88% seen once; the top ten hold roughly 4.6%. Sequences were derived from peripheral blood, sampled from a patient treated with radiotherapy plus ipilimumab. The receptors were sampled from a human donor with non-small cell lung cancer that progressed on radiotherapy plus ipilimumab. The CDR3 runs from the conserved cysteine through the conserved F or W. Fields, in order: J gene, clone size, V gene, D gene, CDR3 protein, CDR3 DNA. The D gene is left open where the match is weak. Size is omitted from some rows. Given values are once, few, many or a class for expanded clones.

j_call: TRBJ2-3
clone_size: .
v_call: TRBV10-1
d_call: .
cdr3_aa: CASSPGGPLYF
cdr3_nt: TGCGCCAGCAGTCCGGGGGGCCCTTTGTATTTT

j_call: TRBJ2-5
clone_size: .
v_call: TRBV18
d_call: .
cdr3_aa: CASSPWGTQETQYF
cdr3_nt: TGTGCCAGCTCACCATGGGGAACGCAAGAGACCCAGTACTTC

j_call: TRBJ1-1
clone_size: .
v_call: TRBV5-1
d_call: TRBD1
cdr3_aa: CASSSRGGYTEAFF
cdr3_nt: TGCGCCAGCAGCTCCAGGGGGGGGTACACTGAAGCTTTCTTT

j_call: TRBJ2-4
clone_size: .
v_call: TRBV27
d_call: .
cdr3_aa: CASSSPDRAKNIQYF
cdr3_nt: TGTGCCAGCAGTTCCCCTGACAGGGCCAAAAACATTCAGTACTTC

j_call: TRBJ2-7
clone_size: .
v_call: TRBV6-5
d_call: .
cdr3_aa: CASRGPGSAYEQYF
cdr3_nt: TGTGCCAGCAGGGGACCGGGATCCGCCTACGAGCAGTACTTC

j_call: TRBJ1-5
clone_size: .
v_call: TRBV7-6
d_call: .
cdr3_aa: CASSLLGGANQPQHF
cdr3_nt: TGTGCCAGCAGCTTATTGGGGGGCGCAAATCAGCCCCAGCATTTT

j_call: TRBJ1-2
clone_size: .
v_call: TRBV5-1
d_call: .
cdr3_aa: CASSFTGSGTRDRYGYTF
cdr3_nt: TGCGCCAGCAGCTTCACGGGTTCGGGGACCAGAGACCGATATGGCTACACCTTC

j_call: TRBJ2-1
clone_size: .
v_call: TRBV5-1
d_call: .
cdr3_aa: CASSLGGLAYNEQFF
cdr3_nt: TGCGCCAGCAGCTTGGGAGGGTTGGCCTACAATGAGCAGTTCTTC

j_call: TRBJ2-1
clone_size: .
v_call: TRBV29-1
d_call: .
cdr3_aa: CSVDFSSSYNEQFF
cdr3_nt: TGCAGCGTTGATTTTTCTAGCTCCTACAATGAGCAGTTCTTC

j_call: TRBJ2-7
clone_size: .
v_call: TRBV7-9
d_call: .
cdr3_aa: CASSPRGNSYEQYF
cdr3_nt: TGTGCCAGCAGCCCCCGGGGGAACTCCTACGAGCAGTACTTC

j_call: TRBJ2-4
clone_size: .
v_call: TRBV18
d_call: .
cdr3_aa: CASSPENIATNIQYF
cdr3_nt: TGTGCCAGCTCACCGGAGAACATTGCTACAAACATTCAGTACTTC

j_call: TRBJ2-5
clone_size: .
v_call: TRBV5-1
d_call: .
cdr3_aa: CASSLGRAARETQYF
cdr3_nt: TGCGCCAGCAGCTTGGGGAGGGCCGCAAGAGAGACCCAGTACTTC

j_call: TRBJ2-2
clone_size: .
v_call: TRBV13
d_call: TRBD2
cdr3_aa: CASSLGGLAGSAGELFF
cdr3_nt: TGTGCCAGCAGCTTAGGAGGACTAGCGGGATCAGCCGGGGAGCTGTTTTTT

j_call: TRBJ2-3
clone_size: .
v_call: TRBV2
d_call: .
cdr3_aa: CASSGTSTDTQYF
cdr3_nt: TGTGCCAGCAGTGGGACTAGCACAGATACGCAGTATTTT

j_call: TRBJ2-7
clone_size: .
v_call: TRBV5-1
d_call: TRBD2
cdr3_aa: CASKPYLAGTYEQYF
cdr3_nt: TGCGCCAGCAAACCCTACCTAGCGGGAACCTACGAGCAGTACTTC

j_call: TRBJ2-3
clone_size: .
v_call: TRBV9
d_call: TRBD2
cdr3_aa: CASSVLLAGGSPDTQYF
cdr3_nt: TGTGCCAGCAGCGTCCTACTAGCGGGAGGGAGCCCAGATACGCAGTATTTT

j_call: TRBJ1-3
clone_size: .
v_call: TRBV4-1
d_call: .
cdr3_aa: CASSQDIGSGNTIYF
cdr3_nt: TGCGCCAGCAGCCAAGATATAGGCTCTGGAAACACCATATATTTT

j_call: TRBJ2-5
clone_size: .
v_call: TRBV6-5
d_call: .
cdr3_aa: CASSRDKGRQETQYF
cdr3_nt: TGTGCCAGCAGTCGGGACAAGGGGCGCCAAGAGACCCAGTACTTC

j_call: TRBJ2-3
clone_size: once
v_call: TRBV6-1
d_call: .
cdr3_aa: CASSPTRGTQYF
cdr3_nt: TGTGCCAGCAGTCCCACCCGAGGTACGCAGTATTTT

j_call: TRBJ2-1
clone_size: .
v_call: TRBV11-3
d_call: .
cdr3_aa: CASNSQSSYNEQFF
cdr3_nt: TGTGCCAGCAATTCCCAGAGCTCCTACAATGAGCAGTTCTTC

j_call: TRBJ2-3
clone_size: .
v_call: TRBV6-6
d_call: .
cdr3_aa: CASSGGRRGTDTQYF
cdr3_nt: TGTGCCAGCAGCGGGGGCCGGCGGGGCACAGATACGCAGTATTTT

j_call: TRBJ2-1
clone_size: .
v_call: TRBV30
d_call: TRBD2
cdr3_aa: CAWTKGTSGRNEQFF
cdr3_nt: TGTGCCTGGACCAAAGGGACTAGCGGGAGGAATGAGCAGTTCTTC

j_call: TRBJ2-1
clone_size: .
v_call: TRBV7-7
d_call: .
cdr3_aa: CASSLVPGQGGSGRSNTGEQFF
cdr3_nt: TGTGCTAGCAGCTTAGTCCCCGGACAGGGGGGTAGCGGGAGGTCAAACACCGGGGAGCAGTTCTTC

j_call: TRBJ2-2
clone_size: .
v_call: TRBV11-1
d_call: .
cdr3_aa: CASRDISGTGELFF
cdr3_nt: TGTGCCAGCAGAGATATTTCAGGGACCGGGGAGCTGTTTTTT

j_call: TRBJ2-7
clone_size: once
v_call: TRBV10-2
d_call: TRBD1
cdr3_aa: CASRDVPGQSYEQYF
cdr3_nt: TGCGCCAGCAGAGACGTTCCGGGACAGTCCTACGAGCAGTACTTC

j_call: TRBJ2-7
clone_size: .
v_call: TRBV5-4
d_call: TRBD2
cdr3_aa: CASSSSGRVATYEQYF
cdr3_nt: TGTGCCAGCAGCAGTAGCGGGAGGGTTGCCACCTACGAGCAGTACTTC

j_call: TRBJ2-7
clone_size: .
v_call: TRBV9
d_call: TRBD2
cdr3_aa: CASSVGTSGIYEQYF
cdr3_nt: TGTGCCAGCAGCGTTGGGACTAGCGGGATCTACGAGCAGTACTTC

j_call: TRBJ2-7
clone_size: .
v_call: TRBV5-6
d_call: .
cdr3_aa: CASSLVGVYEQYF
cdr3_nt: TGTGCCAGCAGCCTCGTCGGGGTCTACGAGCAGTACTTC

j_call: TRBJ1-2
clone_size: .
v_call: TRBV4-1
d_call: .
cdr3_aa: CASSRGLGDGYTF
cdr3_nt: TGCGCCAGCAGCCGGGGTCTGGGGGACGGCTACACCTTC